The clone carrying this TCR beta chain was detected once. The sample belongs to a study of blood T cell repertoires in COVID-19. Study-wide background: The origin of the acute and convalescent COVID-19 samples was the United States, Italy and Spain. In each case, the material was cDNA or gDNA derived from T cells, B-cell-depleted T cells, or PBMCs.

Authors' analysis steps: Quantification of nucleated cells was approximated via reference gene primer amplification. Assay used: immunoSEQ multiplex PCR; TCRdb lists only in-frame clones, some missing. That table supplies the V and J calls and clone size; D and trimming were determined from the DNA. The sample lists roughly 74,000 clones, about 83% occurring once. The length of the CDR3 is 14 residues. V lost 6 bases to trimming and J lost 11 bases; unmatched junction nucleotides: 12. The germline V gene encodes CDR1 SGHTA and CDR2 FQGNSA. Sequenced: peripheral blood. The genes are TRBV7-2 and TRBJ2-7, with 11 nucleotides matching TRBD2. The TCR was taken from an older man with acute or convalescent COVID-19. CDR3 DNA: TGTGCCAGCAGGGAGACTAGCGGGACCTCACTCAAGTACTTC. Protein sequence: CASRETSGTSLKYF.